Sequencing of this TCR beta chain was carried out in a study of blood T cell repertoires in COVID-19. Study at large: Donors in the United States, Italy and Spain gave samples during acute or convalescent COVID-19. T cells, B-cell-depleted T cells, or PBMCs provided the cDNA or gDNA that served as material.

V dropped 6 bases and J dropped 5; count of bases not matched to a gene: 20. The CDR3 contains 18 residues. Germline V gene sequence: CDR1 MNHGY, CDR2 SAAAGT. This clone was counted a single time. Study processing details: Reference gene primer amplification in the assay estimated nucleated cell counts. The method was immunoSEQ multiplex PCR; TCRdb's version includes in-frame clones alone and lacks a portion of them. V and J calls and clone size are those listed in that table; D and trimming were worked out from the DNA. The sample includes around 300,000 clones, approximately 83% of them seen just once.

The chain is built from TRBV6-8 and TRBJ2-7; 9 nucleotides agree with TRBD1. The source is a woman in her 70s with acute or convalescent COVID-19. The sequencing sample was made of peripheral blood. The CDR3 region has the DNA TGTGCCAGCAGCTCCCGACAGGGGGTTGGGCCGGGGGACCACGAGCAGTACTTC. This translates into CASSSRQGVGPGDHEQYF.